What follows are 14 T cell receptor beta chains derived from one specimen sequenced in a study of cytomegalovirus exposure and HLA in healthy donors. The PCR contained 60 Vbeta and 13 Jbeta primers. The assay was immunoSEQ multiplex PCR, and TCRdb's table has in-frame clones only and misses some. The sample records about 90,000 clones, approximately 79% being singletons. The sequencing input was PBMCs. These TCRs come from a man aged 30 to 39 in good health and CMV-seronegative.

This clone was detected once. The CDR3 bases are TGCGCCAGCAGCTCAGGGGCGGACTATGGCTACACCTTC. Translation: CASSSGADYGYTF. The J gene is TRBJ1-2, the V gene TRBV5-1, with TRBD1 as a possible D gene (6 bases). The CDR3 totals 13 residues. The germline V gene encodes CDR1 SGHRS and CDR2 YFSETQ. V was cut by 3 bases and J by 3 bases, with 9 bases left in between.

The chain has TRBV7-2 and TRBJ1-6, with a possible D match to TRBD1 (5 bases). The CDR3 has 15 residues. The ends were cut back, 1 base at V and 10 bases at J, with 14 bases in the middle. The germline CDR1 and CDR2 sequences are SGHTA and FQGNSA. The CDR3 region is CASSLVSGSGSPLHF. In nucleotides, the CDR3 is TGTGCCAGCAGCTTAGTTTCAGGGTCTGGGTCACCCCTCCACTTT.

V and J are TRBV28 and TRBJ2-5; 12 bases agree with TRBD1. The last part of the DNA fits TRBJ2-7 better; the J call may be wrong. CDR1 is MDHEN, CDR2 SYDVKM, per germline. The CDR3 is 16 amino acids. The CDR3 sequence: CASSPPGQGASYEQYF. In DNA form, the CDR3 reads TGTGCCAGCAGCCCCCCGGGACAGGGGGCCTCCTACGAGCAGTACTTC.

The rearrangement links TRBV7-9 to TRBJ1-5, with TRBD1 identical over 9 bases. The CDR3 has 15 residues. The V and J ends lost 1 base and 7 bases, in that order; junction bases with no gene match: 5. The V gene's germline CDR1 is SEHNR and CDR2 FQNEAQ (reference sequence). The CDR3 is CASSLGTGVGQPQHF. DNA of the CDR3: TGTGCCAGCAGCTTAGGGACAGGGGTCGGGCAGCCCCAGCATTTT.

This clone was observed a single time. The chain couples TRBV5-1 to TRBJ2-3, with 14 positions matching TRBD2. Germline assignment: CDR1 SGHRS and CDR2 YFSETQ. The CDR3 has 16 residues. The ends lost 6 bases at V and 1 base at J; junction bases unmatched: 4. This CDR3 is CASTGLAGARTDTQYF. CDR3 in DNA: TGCGCCAGCACGGGACTAGCGGGGGCACGCACAGATACGCAGTATTTT.

The chain couples TRBV27 to TRBJ2-3; TRBD1 matches at 10 bases. The length of the CDR3 is 16 residues. After removal of 6 bases from V and 2 bases from J, the junction contained 8 bases not matched to a gene. The germline CDR1 and CDR2 sequences are MNHEY and SMNVEV (reference sequence). CDR3 in DNA: TGTGCCAGCAGCGGGGAAGGGACAGGGGTCACAGATACGCAGTATTTT. Encoded protein: CASSGEGTGVTDTQYF.

This clone was seen a single time. The chain is built from TRBV10-3 and TRBJ2-1; 10 nucleotides line up with TRBD1. This CDR3 spans 14 amino acids. V lost 11 bases and J lost 7; bases outside the gene matches: 11. Looked up from germline, CDR1 is ENHRY and CDR2 is SYGVKD. The CDR3 protein is CAAWDRGLQNEQFF. The CDR3 DNA follows: TGTGCCGCTTGGGACAGGGGCCTTCAGAATGAGCAGTTCTTC.

V is TRBV2 and J is TRBJ2-2, with TRBD1 as a possible D gene (6 bases). V was pared by 5 bases and J by 4 bases, with 17 bases between. This CDR3 contains 16 residues. Germline V CDR1 and CDR2: SNHLY, FYNNEI. CDR3 nucleotide sequence: TGTGCCAGCAGTCCTACGGGTCTCAGGGGCACCGGGGAGCTGTTTTTT. This gives the protein CASSPTGLRGTGELFF.

This chain links TRBV28 with TRBJ2-1; 8 bases agree with TRBD2. Germline lookup yields CDR1 MDHEN and CDR2 SYDVKM. The CDR3 covers 20 residues. With V trimmed by 1 base and J by 3 bases, 17 bases remained unmatched. The CDR3 sequence is CASSLYPPAGRATSYNEQFF. The CDR3 coding sequence is TGTGCCAGCAGTTTATACCCTCCTGCCGGGAGGGCTACTAGCTACAATGAGCAGTTCTTC.

The chain carries TRBV7-8 and TRBJ1-5; possible D gene TRBD1, 6 bases. The CDR3 contains 15 residues. V shed 1 base and J shed 4 bases, with 11 bases lying between them. CDR1 and CDR2 from the germline V gene are SGHVS and FQNEAQ. CDR3 region: CASSLGVQGNQPQHF. The CDR3 region has the DNA TGTGCCAGCAGCTTAGGAGTCCAGGGGAATCAGCCCCAGCATTTT.

This chain uses TRBV18 with TRBJ1-5; D unresolved. The CDR3 has 13 residues. CDR1 and CDR2 (germline): KGHSH, LQKENI. V lost 3 bases, J lost 6 bases, and 9 bases lay in between. CDR3 nucleotides: TGTGCCAGCTCACCGTCAGAACCTCAGCCCCAGCATTTT. Encoded protein: CASSPSEPQPQHF.

V and J are TRBV6-1 and TRBJ2-2; 7 positions match TRBD2. Trimming removed 8 bases from V and 5 bases from J; junction bases left unmatched: 2. This CDR3 is built from 12 residues. Germline V gives CDR1 MNHNS, CDR2 SASEGT. DNA of the CDR3: TGTGCCAGCTGGGGGGGAACCGGGGAGCTGTTTTTT. Its protein is CASWGGTGELFF.

Written as DNA, the CDR3 is TGTGCCAGCAGCCAAGATAGGGGCAGGCTCTTCCTTGAAGCTTTCTTT. Translated: CASSQDRGRLFLEAFF. The chain combines TRBV4-2 with TRBJ1-1, with a tentative D call TRBD1 (5 bases). The CDR3 is 16 amino acids. Germline V gene sequence: CDR1 LGHNA, CDR2 YNFKEQ. V was pared by 0 bases and J by 7 bases, with 18 bases between.

This chain joins TRBV5-1 and TRBJ1-1, with 7 bases identical to TRBD1. Germline V gives CDR1 SGHRS, CDR2 YFSETQ. CDR3 length: 13 residues. The V and J ends lost 0 bases and 8 bases, in that order; junction bases with no gene match: 4. The CDR3 spells CASSLAGQIEAFF. The CDR3 bases are TGCGCCAGCAGCTTGGCGGGACAGATAGAAGCTTTCTTT.